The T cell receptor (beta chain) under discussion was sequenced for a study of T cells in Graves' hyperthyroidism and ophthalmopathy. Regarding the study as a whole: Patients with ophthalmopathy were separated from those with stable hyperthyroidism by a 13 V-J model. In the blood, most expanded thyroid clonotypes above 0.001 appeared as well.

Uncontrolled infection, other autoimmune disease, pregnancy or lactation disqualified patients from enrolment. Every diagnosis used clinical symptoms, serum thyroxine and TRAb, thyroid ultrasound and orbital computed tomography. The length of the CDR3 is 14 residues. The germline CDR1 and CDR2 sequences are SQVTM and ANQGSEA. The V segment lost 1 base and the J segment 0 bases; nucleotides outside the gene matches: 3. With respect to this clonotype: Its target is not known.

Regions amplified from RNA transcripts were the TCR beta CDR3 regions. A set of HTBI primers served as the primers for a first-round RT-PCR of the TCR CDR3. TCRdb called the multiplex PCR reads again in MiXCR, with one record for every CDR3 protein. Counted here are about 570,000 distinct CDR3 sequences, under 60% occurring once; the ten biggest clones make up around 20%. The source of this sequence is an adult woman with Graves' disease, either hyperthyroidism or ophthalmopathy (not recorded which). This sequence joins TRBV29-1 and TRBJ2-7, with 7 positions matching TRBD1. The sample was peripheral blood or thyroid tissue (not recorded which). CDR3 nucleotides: TGCAGCGTTGAAGGGGACAGAAACTCCTACGAGCAGTACTTC. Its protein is CSVEGDRNSYEQYF.